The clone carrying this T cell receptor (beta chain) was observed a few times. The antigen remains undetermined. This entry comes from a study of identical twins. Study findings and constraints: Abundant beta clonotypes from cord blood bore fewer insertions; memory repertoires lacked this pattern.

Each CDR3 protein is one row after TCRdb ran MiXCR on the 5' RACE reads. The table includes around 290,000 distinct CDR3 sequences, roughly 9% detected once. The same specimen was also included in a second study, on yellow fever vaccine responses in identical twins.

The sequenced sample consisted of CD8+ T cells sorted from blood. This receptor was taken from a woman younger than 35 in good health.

Here the CDR3 reads CASTLGEGLKTQYF. The CDR3 DNA sequence: TGCGCCAGCACCCTGGGGGAGGGCTTGAAGACCCAGTACTTC. J is TRBJ2-5 and V is TRBV5-1, with 7 positions matching TRBD2. CDR3 length: 14 residues. The germline V gene has CDR1 SGHRS and CDR2 YFSETQ. After removal of 6 bases from V and 6 bases from J, the junction contained 11 bases not matched to a gene.